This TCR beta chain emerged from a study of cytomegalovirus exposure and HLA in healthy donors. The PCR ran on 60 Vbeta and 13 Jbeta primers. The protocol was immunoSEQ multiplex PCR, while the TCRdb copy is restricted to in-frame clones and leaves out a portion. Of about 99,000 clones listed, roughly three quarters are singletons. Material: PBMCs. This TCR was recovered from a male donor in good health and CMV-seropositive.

CDR3 residues: CASSLNRGTYEQYF. For the CDR3, the DNA is TGTGCCAGCAGTTTGAACAGGGGAACCTACGAGCAGTACTTC. The chain carries TRBV6-5 and TRBJ2-7, with 7 bases fitting TRBD1. The CDR3 covers 14 residues. CDR1 is MNHEY and CDR2 is SVGAGI in the germline V gene. Germline trimming cut 4 bases from V and 2 bases from J; bases unmatched to any gene: 5.